These T cell receptor beta chains were read from a single sample in a study of CD8+ T cells in alopecia areata. Sequencing was performed with immunoSEQ multiplex PCR; in TCRdb, only in-frame clones are kept and a portion is missing. This table holds about 140,000 clones, roughly four fifths found once. The material was CD8+ T cells sorted from blood, obtained at week 4, from a patient treated with tofacitinib. Receptors were obtained from a human donor with alopecia areata. Both conserved end residues are part of each CDR3. A D gene is named only where the DNA matches it firmly. Expanded clones are given a class, and other clones once, few, many or no size at all.

V	length	D	size	J	CDR3	DNA
TRBV6-1	17	TRBD1	NA	TRBJ1-2	CASSVFRDREANYGYTF	TGTGCCAGCAGTGTTTTCCGGGACAGGGAGGCTAACTATGGCTACACCTTC
TRBV7-9	13	NA	NA	TRBJ2-7	CASSPWTAYEQYF	TGTGCCAGCAGCCCCTGGACAGCGTACGAGCAGTACTTC
TRBV5-1	17	TRBD1	NA	TRBJ2-7	CASSLVDPGQSSYEQYF	TGCGCCAGCAGCTTAGTAGACCCGGGACAGAGTTCCTACGAGCAGTACTTC
TRBV4-3	12	TRBD1	NA	TRBJ1-2	CASSTGGSGYTF	TGCGCCAGCAGCACAGGGGGCAGTGGCTACACCTTC
TRBV4-3	15	TRBD1	NA	TRBJ1-6	CASSPGTGVNSPLHF	TGCGCCAGCAGTCCCGGGACAGGGGTTAATTCGCCCCTCCACTTT
TRBV7-9	15	NA	NA	TRBJ2-5	CASSLGYGGQETQYF	TGTGCCAGCAGCTTAGGATACGGAGGGCAAGAGACCCAGTACTTC
TRBV6-5	11	NA	once	TRBJ2-3	CASSWGDTQYF	TGTGCCAGCAGTTGGGGAGATACGCAGTATTTT
TRBV4-3	16	NA	NA	TRBJ1-6	CASSQDRSSYNSPLHF	TGCGCCAGCAGCCAAGATCGGAGCTCCTATAATTCACCCCTCCACTTT
TRBV5-4	15	TRBD1	medium-sized	TRBJ1-2	CASSQDRTGQYGYTF	TGCGCCAGCAGCCAAGATAGGACAGGGCAATATGGCTACACCTTC
TRBV4-2	13	NA	NA	TRBJ2-7	CASSPSLGYEQYF	TGTGCCAGCAGCCCCAGTCTGGGCTACGAGCAGTACTTC
TRBV7-9	14	TRBD1	once	TRBJ2-7	CASSLSGGDYEQYF	TGTGCCAGCAGCTTATCAGGGGGCGACTACGAGCAGTACTTC
TRBV7-9	15	TRBD1	NA	TRBJ2-1	CASSLEDREYNEQFF	TGTGCCAGCAGCTTAGAGGACAGGGAGTACAATGAGCAGTTCTTC
TRBV6-5	16	NA	NA	TRBJ2-7	CASSYSGTGSFYEQYF	TGTGCCAGCAGTTACTCTGGAACGGGGTCTTTCTACGAGCAGTACTTC
TRBV2	16	TRBD2	NA	TRBJ2-3	CASSRSSGSSTDTQYF	TGTGCCAGCAGCCGTTCCAGCGGGAGTAGCACAGATACGCAGTATTTT
TRBV4-3	15	NA	NA	TRBJ2-1	CASSQDRGGYNEQFF	TGCGCCAGCAGCCAAGACAGGGGTGGCTACAATGAGCAGTTCTTC
TRBV29-1	17	TRBD1	NA	TRBJ2-5	CSTRPPGQGASRETQYF	TGCAGCACACGACCCCCGGGACAGGGGGCATCAAGAGAGACCCAGTACTTC
TRBV6-5	14	TRBD1	NA	TRBJ1-2	CASTEGALGYGYTF	TGTGCCAGCACCGAGGGGGCCCTTGGCTATGGCTACACCTTC
TRBV4-1	13	NA	once	TRBJ2-1	CASSQESGNEQFF	TGCGCCAGCAGCCAAGAGTCAGGTAATGAGCAGTTCTTC
TRBV29-1	14	NA	few	TRBJ2-5	CSVEDQAGSETQYF	TGCAGCGTTGAAGATCAGGCGGGGAGCGAGACCCAGTACTTC
TRBV5-1	14	TRBD1	NA	TRBJ2-7	CASSLGQGSYEQYF	TGCGCCAGCAGCTTGGGACAGGGCAGCTACGAGCAGTACTTC
TRBV27	15	NA	once	TRBJ2-7	CASSLSLGSAYEQYF	TGTGCCAGCAGTCTTTCCTTGGGCTCTGCCTACGAGCAGTACTTC
TRBV7-2	14	TRBD1	few	TRBJ2-4	CASSSTGGLDIQYF	TGTGCCAGCAGCTCGACAGGGGGCTTGGACATTCAGTACTTC
TRBV29-1	13	NA	NA	TRBJ1-5	CSAAEGWNQPQHF	TGCAGCGCCGCGGAGGGGTGGAATCAGCCCCAGCATTTT
TRBV2	16	TRBD1	NA	TRBJ2-1	CASTALTGDPYNEQFF	TGTGCCAGCACTGCCCTTACAGGGGACCCATACAATGAGCAGTTCTTC
TRBV28	16	TRBD1	NA	TRBJ2-2	CASSPRWTGGTGELFF	TGTGCCAGCAGTCCCAGGTGGACAGGGGGCACCGGGGAGCTGTTTTTT
TRBV4-2	15	TRBD2	NA	TRBJ2-7	CASSQRLAGHYEQYF	TGTGCCAGCAGCCAACGACTAGCGGGCCACTACGAGCAGTACTTC